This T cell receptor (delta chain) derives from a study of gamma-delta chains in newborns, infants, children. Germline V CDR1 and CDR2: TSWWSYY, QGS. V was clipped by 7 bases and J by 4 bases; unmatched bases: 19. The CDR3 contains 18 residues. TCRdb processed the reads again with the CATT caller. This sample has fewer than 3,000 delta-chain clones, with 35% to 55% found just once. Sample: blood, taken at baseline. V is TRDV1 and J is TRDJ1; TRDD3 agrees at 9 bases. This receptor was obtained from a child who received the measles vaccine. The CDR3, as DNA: TGTGCTCTTGTTTATGCCCTGGGGGATTCGGACACCGGCGATAAACTCATCTTT. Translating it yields CALVYALGDSDTGDKLIF.